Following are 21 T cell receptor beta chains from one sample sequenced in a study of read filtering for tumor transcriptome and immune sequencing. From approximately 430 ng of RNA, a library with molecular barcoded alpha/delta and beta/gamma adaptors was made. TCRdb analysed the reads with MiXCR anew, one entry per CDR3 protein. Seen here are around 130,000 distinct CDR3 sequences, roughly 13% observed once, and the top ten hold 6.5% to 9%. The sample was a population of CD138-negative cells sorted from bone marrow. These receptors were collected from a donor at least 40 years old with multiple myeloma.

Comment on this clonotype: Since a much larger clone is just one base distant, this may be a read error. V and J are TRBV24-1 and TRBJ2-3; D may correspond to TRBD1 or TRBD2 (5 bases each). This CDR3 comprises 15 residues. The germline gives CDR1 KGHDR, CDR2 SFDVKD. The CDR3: CATSDSGPMGDTPYF. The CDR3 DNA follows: TGTGCCACCAGTGACTCCGGGCCCATGGGGGATACGCCGTATTTT.

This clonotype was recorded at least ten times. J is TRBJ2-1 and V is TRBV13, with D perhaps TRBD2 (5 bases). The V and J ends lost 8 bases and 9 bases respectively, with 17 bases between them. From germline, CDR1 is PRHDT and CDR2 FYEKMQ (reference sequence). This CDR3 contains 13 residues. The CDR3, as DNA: TGTGCCAGCGAAGCCTATAGGGAGAGTGAGCAGTTCTTC. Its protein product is CASEAYRESEQFF.

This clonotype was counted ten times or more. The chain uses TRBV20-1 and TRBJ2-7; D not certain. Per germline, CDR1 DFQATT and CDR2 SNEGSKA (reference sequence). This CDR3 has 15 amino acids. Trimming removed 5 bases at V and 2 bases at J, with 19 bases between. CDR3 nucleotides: TGCAGTGCTCTGTCTTACGTGGGCCGGGCCTACGAGCAGTACTTC. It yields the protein CSALSYVGRAYEQYF.

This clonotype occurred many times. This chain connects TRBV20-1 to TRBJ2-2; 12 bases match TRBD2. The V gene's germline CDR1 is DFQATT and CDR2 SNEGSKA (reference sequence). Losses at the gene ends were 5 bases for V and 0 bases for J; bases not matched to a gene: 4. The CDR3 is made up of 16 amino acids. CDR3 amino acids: CSAGTSGGPNTGELFF. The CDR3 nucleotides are TGCAGTGCTGGCACTAGCGGGGGGCCGAACACCGGGGAGCTGTTTTTT.

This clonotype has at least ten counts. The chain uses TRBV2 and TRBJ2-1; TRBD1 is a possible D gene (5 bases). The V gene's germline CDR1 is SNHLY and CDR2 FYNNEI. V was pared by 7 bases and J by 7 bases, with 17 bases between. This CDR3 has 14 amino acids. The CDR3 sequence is CASMGLVGLNEQFF. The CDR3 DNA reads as TGTGCCAGCATGGGGCTTGTAGGTTTGAATGAGCAGTTCTTC.

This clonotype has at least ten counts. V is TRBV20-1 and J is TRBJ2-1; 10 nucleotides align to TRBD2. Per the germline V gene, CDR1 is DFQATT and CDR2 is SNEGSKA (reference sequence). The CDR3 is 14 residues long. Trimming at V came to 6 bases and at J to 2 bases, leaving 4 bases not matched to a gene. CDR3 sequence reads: CSATGLAAYNEQFF. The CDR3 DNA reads TGCAGTGCAACTGGACTAGCGGCCTACAATGAGCAGTTCTTC.

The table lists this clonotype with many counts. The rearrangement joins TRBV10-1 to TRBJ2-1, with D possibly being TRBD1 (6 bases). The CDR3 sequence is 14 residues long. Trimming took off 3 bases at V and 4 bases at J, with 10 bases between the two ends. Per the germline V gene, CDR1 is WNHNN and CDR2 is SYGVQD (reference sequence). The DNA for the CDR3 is TGCGCCAGCAGTGATACAGGGCCTTACAATGAGCAGTTCTTC. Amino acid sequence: CASSDTGPYNEQFF.

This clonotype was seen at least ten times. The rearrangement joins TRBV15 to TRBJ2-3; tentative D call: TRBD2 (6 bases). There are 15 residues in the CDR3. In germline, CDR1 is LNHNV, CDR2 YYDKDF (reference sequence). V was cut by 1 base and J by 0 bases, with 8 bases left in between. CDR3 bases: TGTGCCACCAGCAGAGCGGGGGAGAGCACAGATACGCAGTATTTT. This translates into CATSRAGESTDTQYF.

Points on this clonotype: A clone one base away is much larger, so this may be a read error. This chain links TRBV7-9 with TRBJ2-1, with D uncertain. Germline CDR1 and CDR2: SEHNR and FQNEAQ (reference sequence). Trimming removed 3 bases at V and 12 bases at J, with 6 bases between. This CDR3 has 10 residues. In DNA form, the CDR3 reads TGTGCCAGCAGCTTCCACGTGCAGTTCTTC. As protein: CASSFHVQFF.

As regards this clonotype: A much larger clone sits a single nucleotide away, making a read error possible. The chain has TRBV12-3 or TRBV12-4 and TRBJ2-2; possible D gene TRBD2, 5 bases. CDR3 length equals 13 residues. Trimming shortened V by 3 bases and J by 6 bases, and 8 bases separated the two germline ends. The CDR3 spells CASSFGGSGELFF. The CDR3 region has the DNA TGTGCCAGCAGTTTTGGCGGGTCCGGGGAGCTGTTTTTT.

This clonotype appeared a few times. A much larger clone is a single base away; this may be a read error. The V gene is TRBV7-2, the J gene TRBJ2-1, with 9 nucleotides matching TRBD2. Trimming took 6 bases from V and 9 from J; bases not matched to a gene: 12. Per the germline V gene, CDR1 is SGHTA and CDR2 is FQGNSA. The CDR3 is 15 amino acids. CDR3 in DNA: TGTGCCAGCAGGACACTAGCGGGTAGACGGGGTGAGCAGTTCTTC. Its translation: CASRTLAGRRGEQFF.

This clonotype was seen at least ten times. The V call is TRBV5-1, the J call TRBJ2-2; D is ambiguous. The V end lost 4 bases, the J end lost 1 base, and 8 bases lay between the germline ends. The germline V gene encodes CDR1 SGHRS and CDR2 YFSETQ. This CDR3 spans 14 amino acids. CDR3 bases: TGCGCCAGCAGCCCATGGGGGAACACCGGGGAGCTGTTTTTT. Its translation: CASSPWGNTGELFF.

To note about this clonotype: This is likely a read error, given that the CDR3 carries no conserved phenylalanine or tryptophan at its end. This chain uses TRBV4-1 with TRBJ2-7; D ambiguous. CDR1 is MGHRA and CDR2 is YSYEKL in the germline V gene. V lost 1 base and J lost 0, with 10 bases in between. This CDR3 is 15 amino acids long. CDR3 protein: CASSQGSALSYEQYS. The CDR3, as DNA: TGCGCCAGCAGCCAAGGGTCCGCCCTCTCCTACGAGCAGTACTCC.

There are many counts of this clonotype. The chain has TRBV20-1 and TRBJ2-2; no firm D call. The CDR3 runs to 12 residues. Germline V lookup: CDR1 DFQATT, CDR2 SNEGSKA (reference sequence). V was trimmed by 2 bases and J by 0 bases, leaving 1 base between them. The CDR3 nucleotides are TGCAGTGCTAGACCGAACACCGGGGAGCTGTTTTTT. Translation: CSARPNTGELFF.

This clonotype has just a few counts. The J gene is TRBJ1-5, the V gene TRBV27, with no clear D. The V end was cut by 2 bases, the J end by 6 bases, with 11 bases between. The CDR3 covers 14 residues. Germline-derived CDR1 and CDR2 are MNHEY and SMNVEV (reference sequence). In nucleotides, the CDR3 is TGTGCCAGCAGTTTAGTTGGGTTTGGTCAGCCCCAGCATTTT. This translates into CASSLVGFGQPQHF.

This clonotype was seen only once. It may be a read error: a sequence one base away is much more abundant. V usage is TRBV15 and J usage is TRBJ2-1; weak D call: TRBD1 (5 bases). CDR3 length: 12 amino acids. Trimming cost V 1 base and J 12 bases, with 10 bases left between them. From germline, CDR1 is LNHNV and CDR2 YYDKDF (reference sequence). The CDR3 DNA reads TGTGCCACCAGCAGAGGGGGCTACATGCAGTTCTTC. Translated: CATSRGGYMQFF.

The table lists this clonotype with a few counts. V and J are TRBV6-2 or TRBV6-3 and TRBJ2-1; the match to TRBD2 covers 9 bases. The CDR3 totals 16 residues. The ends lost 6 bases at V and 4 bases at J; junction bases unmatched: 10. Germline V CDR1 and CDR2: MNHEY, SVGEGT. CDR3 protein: CASSPGLAGLYNEQFF. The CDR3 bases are TGTGCCAGCAGCCCTGGGCTAGCGGGGTTATACAATGAGCAGTTCTTC.

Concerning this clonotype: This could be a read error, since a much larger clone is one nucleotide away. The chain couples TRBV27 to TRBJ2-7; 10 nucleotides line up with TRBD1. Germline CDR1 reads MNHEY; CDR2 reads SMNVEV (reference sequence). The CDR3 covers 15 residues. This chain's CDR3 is CASSLYGDRGYEQCF. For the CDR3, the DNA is TGTGCCAGCAGTTTATACGGGGACAGGGGCTACGAGCAGTGCTTC.

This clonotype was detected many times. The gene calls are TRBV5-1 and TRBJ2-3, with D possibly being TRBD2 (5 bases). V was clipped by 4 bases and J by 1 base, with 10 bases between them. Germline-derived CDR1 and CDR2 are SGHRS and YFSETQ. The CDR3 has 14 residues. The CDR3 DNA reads TGCGCCAGCAGCGCGGACTCGGGCACAGATACGCAGTATTTT. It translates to CASSADSGTDTQYF. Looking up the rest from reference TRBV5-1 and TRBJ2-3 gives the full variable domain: KAGVTQTPRYLIKTRGQQVTLSCSPISGHRSVSWYQQTPGQGLQFLFEYFSETQRNKGNFPGRFSGRQFSNSRSEMNVSTLELGDSALYLCASSADSGTDTQYFGPGTRLTVL.

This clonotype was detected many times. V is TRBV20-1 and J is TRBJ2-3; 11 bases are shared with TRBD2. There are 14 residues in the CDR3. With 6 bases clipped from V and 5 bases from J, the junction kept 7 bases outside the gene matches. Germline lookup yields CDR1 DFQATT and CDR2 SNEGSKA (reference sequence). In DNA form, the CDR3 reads TGCAGTGCCTCGACTAGCGGGAAGGGAGATACGCAGTATTTT. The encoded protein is CSASTSGKGDTQYF.

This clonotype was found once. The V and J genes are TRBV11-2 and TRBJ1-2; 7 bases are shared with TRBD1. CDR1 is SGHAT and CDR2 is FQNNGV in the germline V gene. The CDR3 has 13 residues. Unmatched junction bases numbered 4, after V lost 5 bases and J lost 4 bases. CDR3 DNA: TGTGCCAGCAGCAGGGGGCAAAGCTATGGCTACACCTTC. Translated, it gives CASSRGQSYGYTF.